Below are 17 T cell receptor beta chains sequenced from a single sample in a study of control samples from healthy donors and cancer patients. Clones were read by immunoSEQ multiplex PCR, and TCRdb kept only the in-frame ones, dropping some. This table has 70,000 or so clones, 84% appearing once. Sequenced sample: blood. The source of these receptors is a man between 45 and 60 years old in good health.

The genes are TRBV6-5 and TRBJ1-2; D unclear. V gave up 5 bases and J gave up 2 bases, with 12 bases separating them. Germline V gives CDR1 MNHEY, CDR2 SVGAGI. CDR3 length: 14 residues. In nucleotides, the CDR3 is TGTGCCAGCAGTAAGGGCATTTTGAACTATGGCTACACCTTC. It translates to CASSKGILNYGYTF.

This rearrangement joins TRBV10-3 to TRBJ2-7, with TRBD2 identical over 12 bases. The V gene's germline CDR1 is ENHRY and CDR2 SYGVKD. The J segment lost 4 bases and the V segment lost 0 bases, leaving 4 bases of the junction unmatched. This CDR3 is built from 16 residues. CDR3 DNA: TGTGCCATCAGTGAGTCAAGCACTAGCGGGAGGTACGAGCAGTACTTC. This gives the protein CAISESSTSGRYEQYF.

This chain links TRBV4-2 with TRBJ2-7; 12 nucleotides line up with TRBD2. The CDR3 totals 15 residues. After removal of 0 bases from V and 6 bases from J, the junction contained 3 bases not matched to a gene. In germline, CDR1 is LGHNA, CDR2 YNFKEQ. Written as DNA, the CDR3 is TGTGCCAGCAGCCAAGAGACTAGCGGGGGAAGCGAGCAGTACTTC. Translated, it gives CASSQETSGGSEQYF.

The V and J genes are TRBV7-6 and TRBJ2-1, with a possible D match to TRBD2 (6 bases). Trimming stripped 1 base from V and 9 bases from J, with 16 bases between. This CDR3 spans 15 amino acids. Germline assignment: CDR1 SGHVS and CDR2 FNYEAQ. The CDR3 nucleotides are TGTGCCAGCAGCTTAGAACGGGAGCGCCGCAGTGAGCAGTTCTTC. This sequence encodes CASSLERERRSEQFF.

V and J are TRBV4-1 and TRBJ2-3; 14 bases are a match to TRBD2. Germline V gene sequence: CDR1 MGHRA, CDR2 YSYEKL. The CDR3 contains 17 residues. V was pared by 3 bases and J by 6 bases, with 8 bases of the junction left unmatched. The CDR3 sequence is CASSQSGTSGSRDTQYF. Written as DNA, the CDR3 is TGCGCCAGCAGCCAGTCCGGGACTAGCGGGAGTAGGGATACGCAGTATTTT.

The gene calls are TRBV5-4 and TRBJ2-5, with TRBD2 identical over 11 bases. V dropped 6 bases and J dropped 2; count of bases not matched to a gene: 6. Germline CDR1 and CDR2: SGHNT and YYREEE (reference sequence). The CDR3 consists of 15 residues. CDR3 nucleotide sequence: TGTGCCAGCACCATCGGGACTAGCGGACAAGAGACCCAGTACTTC. Protein sequence: CASTIGTSGQETQYF.

This clone was seen only once. This chain uses TRBV7-6 with TRBJ1-4; D is unclear. Trimming cost V 1 base and J 4 bases, with 10 bases left between them. This CDR3 is built from 15 residues. Germline assignment: CDR1 SGHVS and CDR2 FNYEAQ. CDR3 protein: CASSLDPGGNEKLFF. The CDR3 nucleotides read TGTGCCAGCAGCTTAGATCCAGGAGGTAATGAAAAACTGTTTTTT.

The J gene is TRBJ1-1, the V gene TRBV11-2; a possible D gene is TRBD1 (5 bases). Deletions cut 2 bases from V and 4 bases from J, with 20 bases between. CDR1 is SGHAT, CDR2 FQNNGV, per germline. The CDR3 runs 17 residues. DNA for the CDR3: TGTGCCAGCAGCTTATCAAATGGGCCAGGGTGGATCACTGAAGCTTTCTTT. Protein product: CASSLSNGPGWITEAFF.

The genes are TRBV7-9 and TRBJ2-7, with 9 bases aligning to TRBD1. The CDR3 has 16 amino acids. CDR1 and CDR2 (germline): SEHNR, FQNEAQ (reference sequence). The V segment lost 5 bases and the J segment 6 bases; nucleotides outside the gene matches: 14. CDR3 amino acids: CASSVISGTGNLEQYF. In nucleotides, the CDR3 is TGTGCCAGCAGCGTAATTTCCGGGACAGGGAATCTCGAGCAGTACTTC.

The chain carries TRBV11-3 and TRBJ1-1; D gene ambiguous. The V end was cut by 1 base, the J end by 1 base, with 7 bases between. Germline V CDR1 and CDR2: SGHNT, YENEEA. This CDR3 comprises 14 residues. As DNA, the CDR3 is TGTGCCAGCAGCTTAGGCTGGGGGAACACTGAAGCTTTCTTT. This translates into CASSLGWGNTEAFF.

The J gene is TRBJ1-2, the V gene TRBV4-2; no reliable D call. The CDR3 consists of 15 residues. V shed 0 bases and J shed 1 base, with 9 bases lying between them. The V gene's germline CDR1 is LGHNA and CDR2 YNFKEQ. DNA for the CDR3: TGTGCCAGCAGCCAAGATTTATCGAGTAACTATGGCTACACCTTC. It is translated as CASSQDLSSNYGYTF.

The chain employs TRBV10-1 and TRBJ2-1, with D perhaps matching TRBD1 or TRBD2 (5 bases each). The ends were cut back, 3 bases at V and 8 bases at J, with 20 bases in the middle. The germline CDR1 and CDR2 sequences are WNHNN and SYGVQD (reference sequence). The CDR3 consists of 16 residues. The DNA for the CDR3 is TGCGCCAGCAGTGAACCCGGACGGGGCCGACGCGATGAGCAGTTCTTC. Protein: CASSEPGRGRRDEQFF.

The chain joins TRBV18 to TRBJ1-1; D not resolved. Germline CDR1 is KGHSH and CDR2 is LQKENI. V lost 4 bases and J 1 base, leaving 10 bases between the germline ends. The CDR3 contains 14 residues. This CDR3 is CASSLQLRNTEAFF. CDR3 in DNA: TGTGCCAGCTCACTACAACTACGGAACACTGAAGCTTTCTTT.

The chain combines TRBV5-4 with TRBJ2-5, with D uncertain. CDR1 SGHNT and CDR2 YYREEE come from the germline V gene (reference sequence). With 4 bases removed from V and 5 bases from J, the gap between germline ends came to 9 bases. The CDR3 contains 12 residues. The CDR3 sequence: CASSRLGETQYF. The CDR3 coding sequence is TGTGCCAGCAGCCGACTTGGGGAGACCCAGTACTTC.

V and J are TRBV4-3 and TRBJ2-4, with TRBD1 matching 10 bases. Germline loops: CDR1 LGHNA, CDR2 YSLEER. The CDR3 is 18 amino acids. V lost 0 bases to trimming and J lost 2 bases; unmatched junction nucleotides: 7. The CDR3 loop reads CASSQDRVDRGPKNIQYF. As DNA, the CDR3 is TGCGCCAGCAGCCAAGATAGAGTCGACAGGGGGCCCAAAAACATTCAGTACTTC.

This clone was seen a handful of times. The chain carries TRBV7-8 and TRBJ2-3; 8 bases are a match to TRBD2. This CDR3 spans 17 amino acids. Germline V gene sequence: CDR1 SGHVS, CDR2 FQNEAQ. V lost 5 bases to trimming and J lost 2 bases; unmatched junction nucleotides: 12. CDR3 residues: CASSPLGLGAFTDTQYF. DNA of the CDR3: TGTGCCAGCAGCCCCTTGGGACTAGGGGCCTTCACAGATACGCAGTATTTT.

This sequence joins TRBV6-5 and TRBJ1-2; TRBD1 might be the D (5 bases). The V end lost 7 bases, the J end lost 0 bases, and 15 bases lay between the germline ends. The CDR3 consists of 15 residues. Germline CDR1 reads MNHEY; CDR2 reads SVGAGI. CDR3 loop: CASMLRWGPNYGYTF. The CDR3 DNA reads TGTGCCAGCATGCTAAGGTGGGGACCTAACTATGGCTACACCTTC.